This TCR beta chain emerged from a study of shared T cell receptors in the human thymus. The germline V gene has CDR1 LGHNT and CDR2 FRNRAP. The CDR3 loop spans 15 amino acids. Deletions cut 3 bases from V and 0 bases from J, with 10 bases between. The protocol was immunoSEQ multiplex PCR, while the TCRdb copy is restricted to in-frame clones and leaves out a portion. In the table there are 72,000 or so clones, roughly 96% of which are singletons. Source material: thymocytes. The chain joins TRBV12-5 to TRBJ2-3, with D maybe TRBD1 (7 bases). The receptor was isolated from a human donor. DNA of the CDR3: TGTGCTAGTGGTTTTCAGGGGGGAAGCACAGATACGCAGTATTTT. It codes for CASGFQGGSTDTQYF.